The clone carrying this T cell receptor beta chain was seen ten or more times. The data were obtained in a study of T-cell reconstitution after alpha-beta-depleted transplantation in children. During its preparation, the TCRbeta library received unique molecular identifiers. TCRdb reprocessed the PCR reads via MiXCR and lists one record per CDR3 protein. The table has hundreds of thousands of distinct CDR3 sequences, more than 9% seen once. After removal of 3 bases from V and 4 bases from J, the junction contained 1 base not matched to a gene. From germline, CDR1 is SQVTM and CDR2 ANQGSEA. The CDR3 runs 13 residues.

The source of this sequence is a human donor who donated a stem cell graft to a child with acute myeloid leukemia. The sample consisted of PBMCs from the stem cell graft donor, taken from the stem cell graft. The chain is built from TRBV29-1 and TRBJ2-1, with 9 positions matching TRBD2. DNA for the CDR3: TGCAGCGTTGATGCGGGAGGGTACAATGAGCAGTTCTTC. Amino acids: CSVDAGGYNEQFF.